The rows below give T cell receptor beta chains drawn from one sample of a study of T cells after yellow fever vaccination. TCRdb reanalysed the 5' RACE reads using MiXCR and keeps one entry per CDR3 protein. The sample yields 500,000 to 650,000 distinct CDR3 sequences, about a sixth seen once. Material: PBMCs, obtained about 5 days after the first yellow fever vaccination. The receptors shown here come from a man younger than 35 who received the YFV17D yellow fever vaccine. CDR3s include the opening cysteine and the closing phenylalanine or tryptophan. Fields, in order: clone size, V gene, J gene, D gene, CDR3 protein, CDR3 DNA. The D gene is left open where the match is weak. Size is stated for part of the rows, as once, few or many counts, or as a class when the clone is expanded.

clone_size: few; v_call: TRBV20-1; j_call: TRBJ2-5; d_call: NA; cdr3_aa: CSAKVLGVPETQYF; cdr3_nt: TGCAGTGCTAAGGTCTTGGGCGTACCAGAGACCCAGTACTTC
clone_size: NA; v_call: TRBV7-9; j_call: TRBJ2-3; d_call: NA; cdr3_aa: CASSLGDTELGADTQYF; cdr3_nt: TGTGCCAGCAGCCTAGGGGACACGGAACTGGGCGCAGATACGCAGTATTTT
clone_size: NA; v_call: TRBV7-9; j_call: TRBJ2-2; d_call: NA; cdr3_aa: CASSPEMGDTGELFF; cdr3_nt: TGTGCCAGCAGCCCAGAAATGGGGGACACCGGGGAGCTGTTTTTT
clone_size: few; v_call: TRBV5-1; j_call: TRBJ2-5; d_call: NA; cdr3_aa: CASSLSPYRVQETQYF; cdr3_nt: TGCGCCAGCAGCTTGTCTCCTTACAGGGTCCAAGAGACCCAGTACTTC
clone_size: NA; v_call: TRBV11-2; j_call: TRBJ1-3; d_call: NA; cdr3_aa: CASSLQRRGLGGKGNTIYF; cdr3_nt: TGTGCCAGCAGCCTACAAAGGAGAGGGCTCGGAGGAAAAGGAAACACCATATATTTT
clone_size: NA; v_call: TRBV7-7; j_call: TRBJ2-5; d_call: TRBD2; cdr3_aa: CASSPFPSGGSYQETQYF; cdr3_nt: TGTGCCAGCAGCCCGTTTCCGTCCGGGGGGTCCTACCAAGAGACCCAGTACTTC
clone_size: few; v_call: TRBV7-2; j_call: TRBJ2-1; d_call: NA; cdr3_aa: CASRPQGGASYNEQFF; cdr3_nt: TGTGCCAGCAGGCCCCAGGGGGGGGCCAGCTACAATGAGCAGTTCTTC
clone_size: NA; v_call: TRBV5-1; j_call: TRBJ2-3; d_call: NA; cdr3_aa: CASSFQGLLGTDTQYF; cdr3_nt: TGCGCCAGCAGCTTTCAGGGGTTGTTGGGAACAGATACGCAGTATTTT
clone_size: many; v_call: TRBV10-3; j_call: TRBJ2-5; d_call: NA; cdr3_aa: CAIGSGQTYQETQYF; cdr3_nt: TGTGCCATCGGGTCAGGCCAGACGTACCAAGAGACCCAGTACTTC
clone_size: once; v_call: TRBV30; j_call: TRBJ1-1; d_call: TRBD1; cdr3_aa: CGGAGGNTEAFF; cdr3_nt: TGTGGGGGTGCAGGGGGGAACACTGAAGCTTTCTTT
clone_size: once; v_call: TRBV5-1; j_call: TRBJ1-2; d_call: NA; cdr3_aa: CASAQTSGDYGYTF; cdr3_nt: TGCGCCAGCGCCCAGACTTCAGGTGACTATGGCTACACCTTC
clone_size: many; v_call: TRBV4-1; j_call: TRBJ1-6; d_call: NA; cdr3_aa: CASSQDLEASLHF; cdr3_nt: TGCGCCAGCAGCCAAGATCTCGAAGCTTCCCTCCACTTT
clone_size: few; v_call: TRBV20-1; j_call: TRBJ1-5; d_call: NA; cdr3_aa: CSARGGRTPSNQPQHF; cdr3_nt: TGCAGTGCTAGAGGTGGCAGGACACCAAGCAATCAGCCCCAGCATTTT
clone_size: NA; v_call: TRBV12-3/TRBV12-4; j_call: TRBJ1-4; d_call: NA; cdr3_aa: CASRWTEATNEKLFF; cdr3_nt: TGTGCCAGCAGGTGGACAGAAGCAACTAATGAAAAACTGTTTTTT
clone_size: NA; v_call: TRBV3-1; j_call: TRBJ2-1; d_call: NA; cdr3_aa: CASSQDWVEQFF; cdr3_nt: TGTGCCAGCAGCCAAGACTGGGTTGAGCAGTTCTTC
clone_size: NA; v_call: TRBV4-3; j_call: TRBJ2-5; d_call: NA; cdr3_aa: CASSQDLATSTGETQYF; cdr3_nt: TGCGCCAGCAGCCAAGATCTCGCCACTAGTACTGGAGAGACCCAGTACTTC
clone_size: few; v_call: TRBV7-8; j_call: TRBJ2-7; d_call: NA; cdr3_aa: CASSHVPGGEQYF; cdr3_nt: TGTGCCAGCAGCCACGTCCCCGGGGGAGAGCAGTACTTC
clone_size: NA; v_call: TRBV6-1; j_call: TRBJ2-1; d_call: NA; cdr3_aa: CASRLPPGRNSDEQFF; cdr3_nt: TGTGCCAGCAGGCTTCCCCCAGGGAGAAACTCCGATGAGCAGTTCTTC
clone_size: few; v_call: TRBV20-1; j_call: TRBJ2-1; d_call: TRBD2; cdr3_aa: CSARVSSGFYRNEQFF; cdr3_nt: TGCAGTGCTAGAGTCTCTAGCGGGTTTTATCGCAATGAGCAGTTCTTC
clone_size: many; v_call: TRBV7-9; j_call: TRBJ2-3; d_call: TRBD1; cdr3_aa: CASSLGRDSPPHF; cdr3_nt: TGTGCCAGCAGCTTAGGTCGGGACAGTCCTCCCCATTTT
clone_size: few; v_call: TRBV4-1; j_call: TRBJ1-1; d_call: NA; cdr3_aa: CASRLSQVRRTEAFF; cdr3_nt: TGCGCCAGCAGGCTAAGCCAGGTGCGACGGACTGAAGCTTTCTTT
clone_size: NA; v_call: TRBV6-1; j_call: TRBJ2-7; d_call: NA; cdr3_aa: CASSLPGSGNSYEQYF; cdr3_nt: TGTGCCAGCAGCCTACCCGGTAGCGGCAACTCCTACGAGCAGTACTTC